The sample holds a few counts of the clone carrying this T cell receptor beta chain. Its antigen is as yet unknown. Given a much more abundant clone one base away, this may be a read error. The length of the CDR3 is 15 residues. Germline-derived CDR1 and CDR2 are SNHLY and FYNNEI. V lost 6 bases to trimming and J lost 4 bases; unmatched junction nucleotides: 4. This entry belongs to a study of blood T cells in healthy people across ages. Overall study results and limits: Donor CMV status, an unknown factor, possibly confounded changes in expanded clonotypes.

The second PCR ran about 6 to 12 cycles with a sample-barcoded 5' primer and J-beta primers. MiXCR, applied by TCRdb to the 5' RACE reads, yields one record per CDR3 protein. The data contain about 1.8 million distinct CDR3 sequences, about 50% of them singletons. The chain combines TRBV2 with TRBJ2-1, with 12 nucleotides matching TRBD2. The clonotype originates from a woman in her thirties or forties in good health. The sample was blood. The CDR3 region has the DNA TGTGCCAGCAGAGAGACTAGCGGGGGTTACAATGAGCAGTTCTTC. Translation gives CASRETSGGYNEQFF.